This T cell receptor beta chain was documented in a study of T cells in Graves' hyperthyroidism and ophthalmopathy. Whole-study findings and limits: Researchers report that a 13 V-J model separated ophthalmopathy from stable hyperthyroidism. The model made its ophthalmopathy prediction, and onset followed a median around 6.9 months later.

Exclusion of a patient resulted from uncontrolled infection, other autoimmune disease, pregnancy or lactation. Sample collection date corresponds to first hyperthyroidism diagnosis, prior to any ophthalmopathy symptoms. Amplification of TCR beta CDR3 regions was performed using RNA transcripts as template. The TCR CDR3 was amplified in a first-round RT-PCR using the HTBI primer set. From the multiplex PCR reads, TCRdb called clonotypes with MiXCR, one entry per CDR3 protein. The table shows under 400,000 distinct CDR3 sequences, with around 16% occurring only once. This clonotype was seen repeatedly, ten times or more. No antigen is known for it. Between the trimmed V and J ends, which lost 6 bases and 3 bases, there was a span of 16 bases. The CDR3 is 15 amino acids.

The clonotype was recovered from a woman between 18 and 29 years old with Graves' hyperthyroidism that later progressed to Graves' ophthalmopathy. The rearrangement joins TRBV12-3 or TRBV12-4 to TRBJ2-3; possibly TRBD2 for D (6 bases). The sequenced material came from blood. The CDR3 nucleotides read TGTGCCAGCAGCGCTCTCGGAGGGAGAACAGATACGCAGTATTTT. It codes for CASSALGGRTDTQYF.